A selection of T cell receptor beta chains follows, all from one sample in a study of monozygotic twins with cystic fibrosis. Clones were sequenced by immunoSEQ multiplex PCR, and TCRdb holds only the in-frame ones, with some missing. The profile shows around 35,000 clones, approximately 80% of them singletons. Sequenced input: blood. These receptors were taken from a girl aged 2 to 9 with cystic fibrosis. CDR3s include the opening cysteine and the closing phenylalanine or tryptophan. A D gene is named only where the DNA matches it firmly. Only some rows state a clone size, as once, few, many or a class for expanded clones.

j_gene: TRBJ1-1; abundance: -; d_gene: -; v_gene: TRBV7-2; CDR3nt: TGTGCCAGCAGCTTAGACACAATGAACACTGAAGCTTTCTTT; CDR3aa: CASSLDTMNTEAFF
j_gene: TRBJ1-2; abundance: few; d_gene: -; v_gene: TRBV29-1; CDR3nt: TGCAGCGTTGGAGGACTTCCCTATGGCTACACCTTC; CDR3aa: CSVGGLPYGYTF
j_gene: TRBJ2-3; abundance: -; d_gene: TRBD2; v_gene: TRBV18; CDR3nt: TGTGCCAGCTCACCACGTCTAGCGGGGAGCACAGATACGCAGTATTTT; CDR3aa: CASSPRLAGSTDTQYF
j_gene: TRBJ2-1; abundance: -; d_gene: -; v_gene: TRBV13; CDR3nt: TGTGCCAGCACCCTAGGTGGGGCCTGGAATGAGCAGTTCTTC; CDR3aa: CASTLGGAWNEQFF
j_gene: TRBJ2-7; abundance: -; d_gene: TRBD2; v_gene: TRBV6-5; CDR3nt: TGTGCCAGCAGTTACGCTAGCGGGGGTCCCTACGAGCAGTACTTC; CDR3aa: CASSYASGGPYEQYF
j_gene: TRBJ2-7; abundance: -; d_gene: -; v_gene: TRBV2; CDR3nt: TGTGCCAGCACGGAGGCCTACTACGAGCAGTACTTC; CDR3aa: CASTEAYYEQYF
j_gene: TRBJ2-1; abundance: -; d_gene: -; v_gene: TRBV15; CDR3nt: TGTGCCACCAGCAGAGACCTCGCGGGAAACTCCTACAATGAGCAGTTCTTC; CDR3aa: CATSRDLAGNSYNEQFF
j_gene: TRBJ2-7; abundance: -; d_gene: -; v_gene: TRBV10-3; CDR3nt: TGTGCCATCAGTGACCCCGGGGGGCGGTACGAGCAGTACTTC; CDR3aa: CAISDPGGRYEQYF
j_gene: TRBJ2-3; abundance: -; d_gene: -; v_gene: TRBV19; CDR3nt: TGTGCCAGTAGTATATGGAGGGATACGCAGTATTTT; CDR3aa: CASSIWRDTQYF
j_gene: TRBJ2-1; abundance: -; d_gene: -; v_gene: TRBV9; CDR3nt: TGTGCCAGCAGCGCCTTTTGGACCCTCGGGGATGAGCAGTTCTTC; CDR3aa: CASSAFWTLGDEQFF
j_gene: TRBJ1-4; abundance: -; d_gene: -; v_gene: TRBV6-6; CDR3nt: TGTGCCAGCAGTTACGAGCCAAGCGCAACTAATGAAAAACTGTTTTTT; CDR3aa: CASSYEPSATNEKLFF
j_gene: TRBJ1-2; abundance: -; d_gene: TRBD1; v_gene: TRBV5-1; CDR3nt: TGCGCCAGCAGCAGCCCGGACAGGGGCTATGGCTACACCTTC; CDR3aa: CASSSPDRGYGYTF
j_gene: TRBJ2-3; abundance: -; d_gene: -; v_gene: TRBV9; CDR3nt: TGTGCCAGCAGCGTAGCAGGGGCCCTCACAGATACGCAGTATTTT; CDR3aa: CASSVAGALTDTQYF
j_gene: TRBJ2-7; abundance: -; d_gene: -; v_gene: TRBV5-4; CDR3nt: TGTGCCAGCAGCCCGAGGTCCGGTGACGAGCAGTACTTC; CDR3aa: CASSPRSGDEQYF
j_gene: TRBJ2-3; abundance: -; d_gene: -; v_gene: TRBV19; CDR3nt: TGTGCCAGTAGTCCTTGGGCTTTCACAGGTACGCAGTATTTT; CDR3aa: CASSPWAFTGTQYF
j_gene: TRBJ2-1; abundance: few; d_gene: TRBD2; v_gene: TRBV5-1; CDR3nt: TGCGCCAGCAGCTTGGGCGGGGGGATCAACAATGAGCAGTTCTTC; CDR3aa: CASSLGGGINNEQFF
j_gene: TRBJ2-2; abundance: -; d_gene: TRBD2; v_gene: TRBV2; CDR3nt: TGTGCCAGCAGTGAAGCGGAACTAGCGGGGGACACCGGGGAGCTGTTTTTT; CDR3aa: CASSEAELAGDTGELFF
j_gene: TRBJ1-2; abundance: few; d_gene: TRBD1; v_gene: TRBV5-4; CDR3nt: TGTGCCAGCAGCTTGAGGGACAGGGGTATCGGCTACACCTTC; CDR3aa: CASSLRDRGIGYTF
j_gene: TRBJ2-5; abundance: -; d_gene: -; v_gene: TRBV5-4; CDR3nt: TGTGCCAGCAGCTTCCGCGCAGGGAAGGAAGAGACCCAGTACTTC; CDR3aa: CASSFRAGKEETQYF
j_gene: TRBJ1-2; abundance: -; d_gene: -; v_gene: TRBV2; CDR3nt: TGTGCCAGCACCCCAGATCCGGGCTACTATGGCTACACCTTC; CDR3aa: CASTPDPGYYGYTF
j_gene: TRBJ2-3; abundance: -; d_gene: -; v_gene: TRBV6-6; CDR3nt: TGTGCCAGCAGTCTAGGTTACCCCACAGATACGCAGTATTTT; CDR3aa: CASSLGYPTDTQYF
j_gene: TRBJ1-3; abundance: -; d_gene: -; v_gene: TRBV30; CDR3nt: TGTGCCTGGAAGGCGGATAGAACTGGAAACACCATATATTTT; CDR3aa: CAWKADRTGNTIYF
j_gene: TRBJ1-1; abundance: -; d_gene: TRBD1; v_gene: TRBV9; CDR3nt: TGTGCCAGCAGCGGACAGGGGCCGGCGGGCACTGAAGCTTTCTTT; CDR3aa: CASSGQGPAGTEAFF
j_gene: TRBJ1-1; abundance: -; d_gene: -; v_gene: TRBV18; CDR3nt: TGTGCCAGCTCACTATTACAACAGGGTACGAACACTGAAGCTTTCTTT; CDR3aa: CASSLLQQGTNTEAFF
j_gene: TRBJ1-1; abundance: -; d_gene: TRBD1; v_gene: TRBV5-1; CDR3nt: TGCGCCAGCAGCTTTGACAGGGACACTGAAGCTTTCTTT; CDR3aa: CASSFDRDTEAFF
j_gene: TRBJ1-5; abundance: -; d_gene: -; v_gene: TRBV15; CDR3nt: TGTGCCACCAGCAGTTCGAGGGGCAATCAGCCCCAGCATTTT; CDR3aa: CATSSSRGNQPQHF
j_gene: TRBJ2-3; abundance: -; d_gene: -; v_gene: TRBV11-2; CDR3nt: TGTGCCAGCAGCCCGACTGTCACAGATACGCAGTATTTT; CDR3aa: CASSPTVTDTQYF
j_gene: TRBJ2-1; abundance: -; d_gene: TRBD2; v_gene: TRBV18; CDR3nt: TGTGCCAGCTCACCCACAGTGAGTAGCGGGGGCTACAATGAGCAGTTCTTC; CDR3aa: CASSPTVSSGGYNEQFF
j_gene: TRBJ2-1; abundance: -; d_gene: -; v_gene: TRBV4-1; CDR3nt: TGCGCCAGCAGCCAAGGGCAGGGGAAGGTTGGGATTGAGCAGTTCTTC; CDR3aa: CASSQGQGKVGIEQFF
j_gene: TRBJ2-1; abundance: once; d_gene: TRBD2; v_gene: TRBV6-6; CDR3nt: TGTGCCAGCCGCGGACTAGCGGTAGACAATGAGCAGTTCTTC; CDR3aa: CASRGLAVDNEQFF
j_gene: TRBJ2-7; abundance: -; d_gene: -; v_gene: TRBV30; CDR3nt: TGTGCCTGGAGTGTACCATGGAGGCAGGCCCTCCCGAGGCAGTACTTC; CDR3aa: CAWSVPWRQALPRQYF
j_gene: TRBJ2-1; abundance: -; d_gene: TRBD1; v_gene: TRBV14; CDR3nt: TGTGCCAGCAGCAAACAGGGGGCCATCTACAATGAGCAGTTCTTC; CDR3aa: CASSKQGAIYNEQFF
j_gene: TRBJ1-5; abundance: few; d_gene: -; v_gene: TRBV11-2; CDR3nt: TGTGCCAGCAGCTTAGATCGGGACAACAATCAGCCCCAGCATTTT; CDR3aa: CASSLDRDNNQPQHF
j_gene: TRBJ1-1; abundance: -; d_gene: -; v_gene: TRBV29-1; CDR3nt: TGCAGCGTTGACGTCGTGTGGAACACTGAAGCTTTCTTT; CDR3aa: CSVDVVWNTEAFF
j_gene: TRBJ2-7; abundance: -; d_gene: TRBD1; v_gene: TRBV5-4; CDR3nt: TGTGCCAGCAGCACCCTCGGATCGGGACAGGGATCTAGGGAGCAGTACTTC; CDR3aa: CASSTLGSGQGSREQYF
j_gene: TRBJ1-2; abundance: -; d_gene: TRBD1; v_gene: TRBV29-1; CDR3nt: TGCAGCGCCCTCGGGACAGCAGCCTATGGCTACACCTTC; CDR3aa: CSALGTAAYGYTF
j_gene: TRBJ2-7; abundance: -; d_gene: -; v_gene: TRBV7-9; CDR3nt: TGTGCCAGCAGCTTAGCGAGCGAGAGGTACGAGCAGTACTTC; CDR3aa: CASSLASERYEQYF
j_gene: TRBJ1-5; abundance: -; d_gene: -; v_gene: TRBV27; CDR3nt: TGTGCCAGCAGTTGGAGGGGTAGCAATCAGCCCCAGCATTTT; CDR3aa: CASSWRGSNQPQHF
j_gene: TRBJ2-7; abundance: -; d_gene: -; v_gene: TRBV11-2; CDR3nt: TGTGCCAGCAGATCCGAACGGCAGCCTCTCTACGAGCAGTACTTC; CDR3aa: CASRSERQPLYEQYF
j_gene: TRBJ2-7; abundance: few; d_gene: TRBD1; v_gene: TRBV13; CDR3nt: TGTGCCAGCAGCTTTCCAGGGGGCTACGAGCAGTACTTC; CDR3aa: CASSFPGGYEQYF
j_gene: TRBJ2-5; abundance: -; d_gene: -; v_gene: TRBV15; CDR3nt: TGTGCCACCAGCAGAGTACCCGCAGGGAGGGGGCGGAGGGAGACCCAGTACTTC; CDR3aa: CATSRVPAGRGRRETQYF
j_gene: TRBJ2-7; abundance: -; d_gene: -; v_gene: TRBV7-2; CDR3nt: TGTGCCAGCAGTGATATAGCGGTATACGAGCAGTACTTC; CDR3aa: CASSDIAVYEQYF
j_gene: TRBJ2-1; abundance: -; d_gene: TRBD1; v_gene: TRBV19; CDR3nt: TGTGCCAGTAGGGCAGGGGGCTTTGAGCAGTTCTTC; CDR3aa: CASRAGGFEQFF
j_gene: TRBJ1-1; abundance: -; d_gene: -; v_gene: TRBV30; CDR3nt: TGTGCCTGGATAGTGGGGGGGACTGAAGCTTTCTTT; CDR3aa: CAWIVGGTEAFF
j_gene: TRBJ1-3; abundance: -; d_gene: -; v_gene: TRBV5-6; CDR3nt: TGTGCCAGCAGCTTTGGAGGGGCTGGAAACACCATATATTTT; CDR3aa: CASSFGGAGNTIYF
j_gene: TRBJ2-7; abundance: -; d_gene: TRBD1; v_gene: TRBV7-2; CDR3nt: TGTGCCAGCAGCTATAGCCCGACAGGGGGGGTTGAGCAGTACTTC; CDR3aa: CASSYSPTGGVEQYF
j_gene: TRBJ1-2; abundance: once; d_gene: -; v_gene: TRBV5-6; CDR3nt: TGTGCCAGCAGCTTGCCTCACAGGTTCAGCGGCTACACCTTC; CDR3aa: CASSLPHRFSGYTF
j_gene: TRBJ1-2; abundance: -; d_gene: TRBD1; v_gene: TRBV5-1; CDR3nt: TGCGCCAGCAGCCCTAGGGACAGGGCGAAAGGCTACACCTTC; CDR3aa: CASSPRDRAKGYTF
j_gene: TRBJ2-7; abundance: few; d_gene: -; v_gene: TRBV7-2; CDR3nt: TGTGCCAGCAGCGGCGCCTACGAGCAGTACTTC; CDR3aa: CASSGAYEQYF
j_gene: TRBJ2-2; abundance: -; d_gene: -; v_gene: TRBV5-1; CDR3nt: TGCGCCAGCCAATTTACAAACACCGGGGAGCTGTTTTTT; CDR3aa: CASQFTNTGELFF
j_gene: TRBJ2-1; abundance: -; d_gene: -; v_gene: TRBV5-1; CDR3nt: TGCGCCAGCAGCTTGGCCGGGGCAGGCTATTACAATGAGCAGTTCTTC; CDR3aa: CASSLAGAGYYNEQFF
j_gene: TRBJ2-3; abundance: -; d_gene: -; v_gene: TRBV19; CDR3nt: TGTGCCAGTAAGTGGTCGGCTACGCAGTATTTT; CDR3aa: CASKWSATQYF
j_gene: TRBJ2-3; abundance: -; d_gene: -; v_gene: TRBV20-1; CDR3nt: TGCAGTGCTAAGACAGGAGATACGCAGTATTTT; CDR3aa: CSAKTGDTQYF
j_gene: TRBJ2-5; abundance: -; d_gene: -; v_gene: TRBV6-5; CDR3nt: TGTGCCAGCAGTTACTCGCGGGTTCAAGAGACCCAGTACTTC; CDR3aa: CASSYSRVQETQYF
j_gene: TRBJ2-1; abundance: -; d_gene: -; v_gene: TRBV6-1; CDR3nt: TGTGCCAGCATCGGACTCCAGGGGCGCGGTGAGCAGTTCTTC; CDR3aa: CASIGLQGRGEQFF
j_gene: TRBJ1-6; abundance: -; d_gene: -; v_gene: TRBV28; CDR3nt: TGTGCCAGCAGCTCCGGCACCTATAATTCACCCCTCCACTTT; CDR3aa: CASSSGTYNSPLHF